The rows below give T cell receptor beta chains drawn from one sample of a study of T cell responses to AZD1222 COVID-19 vaccine. TCRdb's table, derived via immunoSEQ multiplex PCR, lists solely in-frame clones and lacks some. The profile covers 130,000 to 150,000 clones, with 75% to 90% appearing a single time and roughly 4.5% taken by the ten largest. The sample was peripheral blood, taken on day 0 of MenACWY control vaccination. Every receptor here comes from an adult in good health. The CDR3 runs from the conserved cysteine through the conserved F or W. D genes are given only for firm matches. The size of a clone is reported for some rows only, either as once, few or many, or as a class for expanded clones.

v_call	j_call	cdr3_length	clone_size	d_call	cdr3_nt	cdr3_aa
TRBV18	TRBJ2-3	17	-	TRBD2	TGTGCCAGCTCACCGCGAGCTAGCGGGGGTAGCACAGATACGCAGTATTTT	CASSPRASGGSTDTQYF
TRBV10-3	TRBJ1-2	14	-	-	TGTGCCATCAGTGATGTATTGGGGGGAGGCGGCTACACCTTC	CAISDVLGGGGYTF
TRBV9	TRBJ2-1	14	-	-	TGTGCCAGCAGCGCTGGACTGATATACAATGAGCAGTTCTTC	CASSAGLIYNEQFF
TRBV6-5	TRBJ1-1	15	-	TRBD1	TGTGCCAGCAGTTACTCGGGACAGGTAGGGACTGAAGCTTTCTTT	CASSYSGQVGTEAFF
TRBV29-1	TRBJ2-3	9	-	-	TGCAGCGTCGGAGATACGCAGTATTTT	CSVGDTQYF
TRBV2	TRBJ1-5	13	-	TRBD1	TGTGCCAGCAATATCCAGGGGGAAGGGCCCCAGCATTTT	CASNIQGEGPQHF
TRBV19	TRBJ1-5	12	-	-	TGTGCCAGTAGGGCATATCCTCAGCCCCAGCATTTT	CASRAYPQPQHF
TRBV2	TRBJ1-1	16	once	-	TGTGCCAGCAGTGATCATCCGGGGGGTGGGAACACTGAAGCTTTCTTT	CASSDHPGGGNTEAFF
TRBV5-1	TRBJ2-7	12	once	-	TGCGCCAGCAGCTTGTGGACTGGGGAGCAGTACTTC	CASSLWTGEQYF
TRBV7-9	TRBJ1-4	19	-	TRBD1	TGTGCCAGCAGCCGTCGACCCGGCTCAGACAGGGGGCTTGGTGAAAAACTGTTTTTT	CASSRRPGSDRGLGEKLFF
TRBV28	TRBJ2-3	17	-	-	TGTGCCAGCAGTTTGTTTTTGAGGGCTTCTAGCACAGATACGCAGTATTTT	CASSLFLRASSTDTQYF
TRBV28	TRBJ1-4	16	-	TRBD1	TGTGCCAGCAGTTCCCGTGGACAGGGGGCATATGAAAAACTGTTTTTT	CASSSRGQGAYEKLFF
TRBV7-7	TRBJ2-3	16	-	TRBD2	TGTGCCAGCAGCAAACTAGCGGGGGGGCACACAGATACGCAGTATTTT	CASSKLAGGHTDTQYF
TRBV5-4	TRBJ1-2	15	-	TRBD1	TGTGCCAGCAGCACCCAAGGACAGGTCCTCTATGGCTACACCTTC	CASSTQGQVLYGYTF
TRBV3-1/TRBV3-2	TRBJ1-1	17	-	TRBD1	TGTGCCAGCAGCCATCGCTTAACACAGGGGGCGAACACTGAAGCTTTCTTT	CASSHRLTQGANTEAFF
TRBV28	TRBJ1-6	14	-	-	TGTGCCAGCAGTTTACTCACGGTTACCTCACCCCTCCACTTT	CASSLLTVTSPLHF
TRBV11-2	TRBJ1-2	16	-	-	TGTGCCAGCAGCTTATCATCCGGGACGGGGAGTCGAGGCTACACCTTC	CASSLSSGTGSRGYTF
TRBV3-1/TRBV3-2	TRBJ1-1	14	once	TRBD1	TGTGCCAGCAGCCAAGGGACAGGGAACACTGAAGCTTTCTTT	CASSQGTGNTEAFF
TRBV18	TRBJ1-1	15	few	-	TGTGCCAGCTCACCACGACGGGGAATGAACACTGAAGCTTTCTTT	CASSPRRGMNTEAFF
TRBV9	TRBJ1-3	15	-	-	TGTGCCAGCAGCGTAGAGTCCCGCTCTGGAAACACCATATATTTT	CASSVESRSGNTIYF
TRBV28	TRBJ1-2	13	-	TRBD1	TGTGCCAGCTTTCGCGGGACAGGCTATGGCTACACCTTC	CASFRGTGYGYTF
TRBV11-3	TRBJ1-6	17	once	-	TGTGCCAGCAGCTCGCGCCACCCGTTTGACCGTAATTCACCCCTCCACTTT	CASSSRHPFDRNSPLHF
TRBV9	TRBJ1-2	14	-	TRBD1	TGTGCCAGCAGCAGCAGACAGGGACGGGATGGCTACACCTTC	CASSSRQGRDGYTF
TRBV10-2	TRBJ2-7	15	-	TRBD1	TGCGCCAGCAGACTAAATCCGGGACAGGGTTACGAGCAGTACTTC	CASRLNPGQGYEQYF
TRBV20-1	TRBJ1-1	11	few	-	TGCACCCCGGTCCGGAACACTGAAGCTTTCTTT	CTPVRNTEAFF
TRBV6-1	TRBJ1-1	14	-	-	TGTGCCAGCAGTGAATTAGCCCCGGGCACTGAAGCTTTCTTT	CASSELAPGTEAFF
TRBV19	TRBJ1-5	15	few	-	TGTGCCAGTAGTCCCCTTACCGGGGGCCATCAGCCCCAGCATTTT	CASSPLTGGHQPQHF
TRBV6-5	TRBJ1-1	13	-	TRBD1	TGTGCCAGCAATTCAGGGGGCGCGGGTGAAGCTTTCTTT	CASNSGGAGEAFF
TRBV4-1	TRBJ1-5	15	-	TRBD1	TGCGCCAGCAGCCAAGACGCAGGGGGAGATCAGCCCCAGCATTTT	CASSQDAGGDQPQHF
TRBV12-3/TRBV12-4	TRBJ1-2	13	-	TRBD1	TGTGCCAGCAGTTTAAACAGGGGCGGTGGCTACACCTTC	CASSLNRGGGYTF
TRBV15	TRBJ1-2	12	-	-	TGTGCCACCAGCACCTTTGGGTTTGGCTACACCTTC	CATSTFGFGYTF
TRBV4-1	TRBJ1-5	15	-	TRBD1	TGCGCCAGCAGCCAAGAGGGGACAGAAAATCAGCCCCAGCATTTT	CASSQEGTENQPQHF
TRBV5-4	TRBJ2-5	13	few	-	TGTGCCAGCAGCTTGGTCTCAGCAGAGACCCAGTACTTC	CASSLVSAETQYF
TRBV2	TRBJ1-1	16	few	TRBD1	TGTGCCAGCAGACGTCCCGGGACAGGGGGGAACACTGAAGCTTTCTTT	CASRRPGTGGNTEAFF
TRBV2	TRBJ1-2	14	once	-	TGTGCCAGCAGCTACCGAGCAGTAAATTTGGGCTACACCTTC	CASSYRAVNLGYTF
TRBV7-9	TRBJ2-3	15	-	TRBD2	TGTGCCAGCAGCCACGGGGGGTGGGAGACAGATACGCAGTATTTT	CASSHGGWETDTQYF
TRBV27	TRBJ1-5	15	-	TRBD1	TGTGCCAGCAGCTCTTCCGGGACAGGGGTCCGACCCCAGCATTTT	CASSSSGTGVRPQHF
TRBV5-6	TRBJ1-2	14	-	TRBD1	TGTGCCAGCAGCCCTCTCCGGGACAGGGATGGCTACACCTTC	CASSPLRDRDGYTF
TRBV18	TRBJ2-7	13	-	TRBD1	TGTGCCAGCTCACCAAGAAGGGGGCATGAGCAGTACTTC	CASSPRRGHEQYF
TRBV5-4	TRBJ2-3	13	-	-	TGTGCCAGCAGCTTCCGTGGTCAAGATACGCAGTATTTT	CASSFRGQDTQYF
TRBV7-6	TRBJ2-1	19	-	TRBD2	TGTGCCAGCAGCCCCGAGCTAGCGGGGGGCCCGAGCTCCTACAATGAGCAGTTCTTC	CASSPELAGGPSSYNEQFF
TRBV2	TRBJ1-5	14	-	-	TGTGCCAGCAGTGAAGAACCCTCCAATCAGCCCCAGCATTTT	CASSEEPSNQPQHF
TRBV29-1	TRBJ1-4	12	-	-	TGCAGCGTTAGAGGGGGTGGTGAAAAACTGTTTTTT	CSVRGGGEKLFF
TRBV27	TRBJ2-1	15	-	-	TGTGCCAGCGGTCGAACAGGGTCCTCCTACAATGAGCAGTTCTTC	CASGRTGSSYNEQFF
TRBV3-1/TRBV3-2	TRBJ1-4	15	-	-	TGTGCCAGCAGCCCCTCGCGGCAGACCAATGAAAAACTGTTTTTT	CASSPSRQTNEKLFF